This TCR beta chain was obtained from a study of CD8 T cells in ankylosing spondylitis. Making the TCR beta libraries involved quantitative 5'-RACE with molecular barcodes. TCRdb ran MiXCR on the 5' RACE reads and lists one entry per CDR3 protein. Seen here are around 120,000 distinct CDR3 sequences, approximately 25% observed once, and the top ten hold over 9%. Trimming took off 4 bases at V and 1 base at J, with 11 bases between the two ends. The CDR3 runs 14 residues. From germline, CDR1 is SGHRS and CDR2 YFSETQ. Notes on the study in general: There was a TCR beta motif, made of eight highly homologous variants, that appeared characteristic of ankylosing spondylitis blood. In peripheral blood, disease-linked CD8+ clones occurred at relatively low frequencies. Earlier literature documents some of the motif variants in reactive arthritis synovial fluid and blood.

Worth noting for this clonotype: What it binds is not known.

Sequenced: synovial fluid, either unsorted or a sorted T cell fraction (not recorded which). The receptor's source is a male donor with ankylosing spondylitis. The V gene is TRBV5-1, the J gene TRBJ1-1; D not resolved. This CDR3 reads CASSPPGRNTEAFF. The CDR3 DNA sequence: TGCGCCAGCAGCCCGCCGGGCAGGAACACTGAAGCTTTCTTT.